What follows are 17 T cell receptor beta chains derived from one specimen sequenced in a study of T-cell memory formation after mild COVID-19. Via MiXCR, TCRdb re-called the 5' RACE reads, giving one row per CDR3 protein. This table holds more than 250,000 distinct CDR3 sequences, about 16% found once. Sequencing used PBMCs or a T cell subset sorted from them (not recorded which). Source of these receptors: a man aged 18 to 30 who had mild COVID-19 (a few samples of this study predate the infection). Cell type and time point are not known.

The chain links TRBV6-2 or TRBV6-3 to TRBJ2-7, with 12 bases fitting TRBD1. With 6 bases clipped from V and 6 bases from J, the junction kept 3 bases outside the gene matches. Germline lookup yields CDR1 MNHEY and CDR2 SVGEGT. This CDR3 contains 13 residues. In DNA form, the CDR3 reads TGTGCCAGCAGGGGGACAGGGGGCCTCGAGCAGTACGTC. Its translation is CASRGTGGLEQYV.

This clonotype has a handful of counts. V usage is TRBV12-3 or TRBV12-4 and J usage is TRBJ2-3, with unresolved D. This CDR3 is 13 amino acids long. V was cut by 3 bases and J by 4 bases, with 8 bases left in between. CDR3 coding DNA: TGTGCCAGCAGTTTCCGCCTCCCAGATACGCAGTATTTT. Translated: CASSFRLPDTQYF.

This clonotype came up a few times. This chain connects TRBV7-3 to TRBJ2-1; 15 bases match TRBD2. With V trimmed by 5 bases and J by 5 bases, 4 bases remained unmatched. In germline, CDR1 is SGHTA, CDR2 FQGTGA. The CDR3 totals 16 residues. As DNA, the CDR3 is TGTGCCAGCAGCCGCGGACTAGCGGGGGGGGACAATGAGCAGTTCTTC. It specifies CASSRGLAGGDNEQFF.

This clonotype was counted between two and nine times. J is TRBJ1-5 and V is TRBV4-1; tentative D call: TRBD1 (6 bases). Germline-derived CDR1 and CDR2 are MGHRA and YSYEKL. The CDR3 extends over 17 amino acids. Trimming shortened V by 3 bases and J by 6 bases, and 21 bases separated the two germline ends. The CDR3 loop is CASSHSEGQGFGQPQHF. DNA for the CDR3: TGCGCCAGCAGCCACTCCGAGGGGCAGGGGTTCGGTCAGCCCCAGCATTTT.

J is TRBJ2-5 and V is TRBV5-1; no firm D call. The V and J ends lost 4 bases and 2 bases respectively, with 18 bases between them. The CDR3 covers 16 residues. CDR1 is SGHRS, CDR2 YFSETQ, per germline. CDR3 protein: CASSPGDSMGQETQYF. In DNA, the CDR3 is TGCGCCAGCAGCCCCGGAGACTCTATGGGGCAAGAGACCCAGTACTTC.

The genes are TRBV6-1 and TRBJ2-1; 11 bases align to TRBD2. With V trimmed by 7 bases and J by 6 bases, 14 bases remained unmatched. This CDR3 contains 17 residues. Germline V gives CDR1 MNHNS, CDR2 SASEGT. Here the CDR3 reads CASKGRVAGGLINEQFF. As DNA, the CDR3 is TGTGCCAGCAAGGGTCGGGTAGCGGGGGGGCTTATCAATGAGCAGTTCTTC.

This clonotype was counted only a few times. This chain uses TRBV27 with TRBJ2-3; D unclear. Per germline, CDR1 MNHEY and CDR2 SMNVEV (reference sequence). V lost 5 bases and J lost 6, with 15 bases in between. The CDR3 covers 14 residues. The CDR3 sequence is CASSKGRTWDTQYF. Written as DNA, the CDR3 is TGTGCCAGCAGTAAAGGACGTACCTGGGATACGCAGTATTTT.

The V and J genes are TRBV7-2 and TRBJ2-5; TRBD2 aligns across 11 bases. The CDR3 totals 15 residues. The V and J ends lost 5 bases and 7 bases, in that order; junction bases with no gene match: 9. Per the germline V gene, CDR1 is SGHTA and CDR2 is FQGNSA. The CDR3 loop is CASSIWTSGLRTQYF. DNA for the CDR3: TGTGCCAGCAGCATTTGGACTAGCGGGTTACGGACCCAGTACTTC.

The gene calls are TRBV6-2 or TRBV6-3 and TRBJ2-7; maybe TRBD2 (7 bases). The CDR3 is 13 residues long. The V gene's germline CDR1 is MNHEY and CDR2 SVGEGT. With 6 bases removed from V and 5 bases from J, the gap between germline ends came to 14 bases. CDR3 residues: CASRDGGGDEQYF. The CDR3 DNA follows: TGTGCCAGCAGAGACGGCGGGGGCGACGAGCAGTACTTC.

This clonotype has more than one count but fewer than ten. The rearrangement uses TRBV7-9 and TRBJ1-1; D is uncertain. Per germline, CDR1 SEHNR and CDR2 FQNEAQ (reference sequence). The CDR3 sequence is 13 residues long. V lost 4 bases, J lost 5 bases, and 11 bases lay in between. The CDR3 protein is CASSSLVGTEAFF. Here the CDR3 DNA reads TGTGCCAGCAGCTCCTTAGTCGGGACTGAAGCTTTCTTT.

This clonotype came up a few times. The CDR3 DNA reads TGTGCCAGCAGCGCACTAGCGGGGGCCCCTAAATACACAGATACGCAGTATTTT. Its translation: CASSALAGAPKYTDTQYF. The chain combines TRBV21-1 with TRBJ2-3; TRBD2, the D gene given by the table, was not confirmed from the DNA. TRBV21-1 is noted as a pseudogene. This CDR3 is built from 18 residues.

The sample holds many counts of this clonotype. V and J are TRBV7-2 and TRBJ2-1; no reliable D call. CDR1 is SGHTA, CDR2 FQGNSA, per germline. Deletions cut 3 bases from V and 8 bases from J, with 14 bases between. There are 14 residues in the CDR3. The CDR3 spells CASSFWGTVHEQFF. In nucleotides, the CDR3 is TGTGCCAGCAGCTTTTGGGGTACGGTGCATGAGCAGTTCTTC.

CDR3 amino acids: CATSDLDSGANVLTF. The CDR3 DNA reads TGTGCCACCAGCGACCTCGATTCTGGGGCCAACGTCCTGACTTTC. This sequence joins TRBV15 and TRBJ2-6; D is unresolved. Germline assignment: CDR1 LNHNV and CDR2 YYDKDF (reference sequence). V was cut by 5 bases and J by 1 base, with 9 bases left in between. CDR3 size: 15 residues.

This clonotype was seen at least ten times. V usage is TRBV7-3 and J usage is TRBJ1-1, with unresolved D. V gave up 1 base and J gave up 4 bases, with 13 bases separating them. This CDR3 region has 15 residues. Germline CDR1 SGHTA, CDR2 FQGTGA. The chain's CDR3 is CASSLIGYDRTEAFF. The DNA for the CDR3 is TGTGCCAGCAGCTTAATAGGCTACGATCGCACTGAAGCTTTCTTT.

This CDR3 is CASSKGLAHYEQYF. The CDR3, as DNA: TGTGCCAGCAGTAAGGGACTAGCGCACTACGAGCAGTACTTC. V gene TRBV7-8 combines with J gene TRBJ2-7; TRBD2 matches at 10 bases. The V and J ends lost 6 bases and 3 bases, in that order; junction bases with no gene match: 5. The CDR3 is 14 residues long. Per the germline V gene, CDR1 is SGHVS and CDR2 is FQNEAQ.

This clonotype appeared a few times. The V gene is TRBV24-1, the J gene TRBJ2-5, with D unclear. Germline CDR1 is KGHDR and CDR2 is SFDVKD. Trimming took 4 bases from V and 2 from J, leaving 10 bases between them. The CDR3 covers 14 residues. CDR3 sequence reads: CATSDPVGQETQYF. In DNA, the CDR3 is TGTGCCACCAGTGACCCCGTCGGACAAGAGACCCAGTACTTC.

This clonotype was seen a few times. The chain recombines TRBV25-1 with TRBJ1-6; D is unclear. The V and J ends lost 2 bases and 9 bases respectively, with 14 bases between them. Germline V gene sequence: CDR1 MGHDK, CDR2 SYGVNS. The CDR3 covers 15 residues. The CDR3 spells CASSEGEMVSSPLHF. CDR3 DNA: TGTGCCAGCAGTGAAGGGGAGATGGTTAGTTCACCCCTCCACTTT.